Each of the 14 T cell receptor beta chains below was sequenced from the same sample in a study of blood T cells in healthy people across ages. Next came a second PCR, run for about 6 to 11 cycles, which used a sample-barcoded 5' primer along with a J-beta primer mix. TCRdb independently ran MiXCR on the 5' RACE reads; one entry per CDR3 protein. The data contain more than 550,000 distinct CDR3 sequences, 22% of them seen just once; the ten biggest clones take up 22%. Sequenced material: blood. All receptors come from a man in his sixties or seventies in good health.

This clonotype was observed a handful of times. The genes are TRBV7-8 and TRBJ2-7; D remains unclear. This CDR3 has 13 amino acids. V was shortened by 3 bases and J by 6 bases, with 12 bases between the two germline ends. CDR1 SGHVS and CDR2 FQNEAQ come from the germline V gene. The CDR3 region has the DNA TGTGCCAGCAGCTTTAGTGGCTTCGCCGAGCAGTACGTC. It translates to CASSFSGFAEQYV.

The chain is built from TRBV13 and TRBJ2-7, with D uncertain. Near its end, the DNA agrees better with TRBJ2-5, so the J call may be wrong. This CDR3 comprises 11 residues. Germline lookup yields CDR1 PRHDT and CDR2 FYEKMQ (reference sequence). The CDR3 DNA sequence: TGTGCCAGCGCTGCCAAGAAGACCCAGTACTTC. Amino acids: CASAAKKTQYF.

V is TRBV4-2 and J is TRBJ1-3; D not certain. Germline V CDR1 and CDR2: LGHNA, YNFKEQ. The CDR3 extends over 16 amino acids. Trimming shortened V by 1 base and J by 0 bases, and 10 bases separated the two germline ends. The DNA of the CDR3 is TGTGCCAGCAGCCAAGTGGCTGGGGACTCTGGAAACACCATATATTTT. This codes for CASSQVAGDSGNTIYF.

The V call is TRBV30, the J call TRBJ1-2; 9 positions match TRBD1. V dropped 2 bases and J dropped 6; count of bases not matched to a gene: 4. The CDR3 covers 13 residues. The V gene's germline CDR1 is GTSNPN and CDR2 SVGIG (reference sequence). The DNA for the CDR3 is TGTGCCTGGAGTCCTGGGACAGGGAATGGCTACACCTTC. Encoded protein: CAWSPGTGNGYTF.

This clonotype was observed a handful of times. The chain is built from TRBV20-1 and TRBJ1-5, with 8 bases aligning to TRBD1. V was pared by 3 bases and J by 7 bases, with 8 bases of the junction left unmatched. Germline V gene data show CDR1 as DFQATT and CDR2 as SNEGSKA (reference sequence). The CDR3 covers 14 residues. The chain's CDR3 is CSARGGQGGQPQHF. In nucleotides, the CDR3 is TGCAGTGCTAGGGGCGGACAGGGTGGCCAGCCCCAGCATTTT.

This clonotype came up many times. The chain combines TRBV5-6 with TRBJ2-4; D ambiguous. CDR1 SGHDT and CDR2 YYEEEE come from the germline V gene. CDR3 length equals 14 residues. Trimming removed 4 bases from V and 1 base from J, with 9 bases in between. CDR3 in DNA: TGTGCCAGCAGCGTGCAGGTGGCCAAAAACATTCAGTACTTC. Residues: CASSVQVAKNIQYF.

This CDR3 reads CSVEEPRGSNTEAFF. The CDR3 nucleotides read TGCAGCGTTGAAGAGCCCCGGGGGTCGAACACTGAAGCTTTCTTT. This chain uses TRBV29-1 with TRBJ1-1; D perhaps matches TRBD1 (5 bases). V gave up 0 bases and J gave up 1 base, with 12 bases separating them. The CDR3 contains 15 residues. Germline lookup yields CDR1 SQVTM and CDR2 ANQGSEA.

This clonotype was observed a few times. The chain joins TRBV14 to TRBJ1-4, with TRBD1 matching over 12 bases. This CDR3 is built from 20 residues. CDR1 is SGHDN, CDR2 FVKESK, per germline. J gave up 2 bases and V 0 bases, and 10 bases lay outside the gene matches. The CDR3 loop is CASSQDGMPGQGATNEKLFF. The CDR3 DNA reads TGTGCCAGCAGCCAAGATGGGATGCCGGGACAGGGGGCGACTAATGAAAAACTGTTTTTT.

Of note for this clonotype: Sequence at one end of the junction differs from germline and may be a read error. V is TRBV7-2 and J is TRBJ2-2; TRBD1 or TRBD2 may be the D gene (5 bases each). CDR1 is SGHTA, CDR2 FQGNSA, per germline. This CDR3 comprises 16 residues. This CDR3 reads CASSFRSGLNTGEPFF. DNA for the CDR3: TGTGCCAGCAGCTTCAGGTCAGGGCTGAACACCGGGGAGCCGTTTTTT.

This clonotype was counted between two and nine times. This chain connects TRBV3-1 to TRBJ1-1; D gene unclear. Germline CDR1 LGHDT, CDR2 YNNKEL (reference sequence). Trimming removed 1 base at V and 11 bases at J, with 11 bases between. This CDR3 region has 12 residues. This chain's CDR3 is CASSQVNGRAFF. CDR3 sequence (DNA): TGTGCCAGCAGCCAAGTCAACGGCCGCGCTTTCTTT.

The chain recombines TRBV7-2 with TRBJ1-2; D not certain. This CDR3 contains 14 residues. Germline V gives CDR1 SGHTA, CDR2 FQGNSA. V was clipped by 1 base and J by 4 bases, with 10 bases between them. CDR3 sequence reads: CASSLVRAAYGYTF. DNA for the CDR3: TGTGCCAGCAGCTTAGTGAGGGCAGCCTATGGCTACACCTTC. The full variable domain, in which reference TRBV7-2 and TRBJ1-2 provide the parts outside the CDR3, is GAGVSQSPSNKVTEKGKDVELRCDPISGHTALYWYRQSLGQGLEFLIYFQGNSAPDKSGLPSDRFSAERTGGSVSTLTIQRTQQEDSAVYLCASSLVRAAYGYTFGSGTRLTVV.

The chain links TRBV9 to TRBJ2-2; D is ambiguous. V gave up 0 bases and J gave up 6 bases, with 12 bases separating them. Looked up from germline, CDR1 is SGDLS and CDR2 is YYNGEE. This CDR3 region has 15 residues. CDR3 region: CASSVGGVPPGELFF. The CDR3 DNA follows: TGTGCCAGCAGCGTAGGGGGTGTGCCTCCCGGGGAGCTGTTTTTT.

The chain links TRBV29-1 to TRBJ1-5, with 9 bases lining up with TRBD1. The CDR3 is made up of 12 amino acids. CDR1 is SQVTM, CDR2 ANQGSEA, per germline. Trimming at V came to 6 bases and at J to 7 bases, leaving 4 bases not matched to a gene. The CDR3 region has the DNA TGCAGCGTCGGGACAGGGAAACAGCCCCAGCATTTT. Residues: CSVGTGKQPQHF.

The gene calls are TRBV6-5 and TRBJ1-6; maybe TRBD1 (6 bases). Germline assignment: CDR1 MNHEY and CDR2 SVGAGI. This CDR3 region has 12 residues. V lost 9 bases, J lost 5 bases, and 8 bases lay in between. The CDR3 reads CASQGNNSPLHF. The CDR3 DNA sequence: TGTGCCAGTCAGGGGAATAATTCACCCCTCCACTTT.